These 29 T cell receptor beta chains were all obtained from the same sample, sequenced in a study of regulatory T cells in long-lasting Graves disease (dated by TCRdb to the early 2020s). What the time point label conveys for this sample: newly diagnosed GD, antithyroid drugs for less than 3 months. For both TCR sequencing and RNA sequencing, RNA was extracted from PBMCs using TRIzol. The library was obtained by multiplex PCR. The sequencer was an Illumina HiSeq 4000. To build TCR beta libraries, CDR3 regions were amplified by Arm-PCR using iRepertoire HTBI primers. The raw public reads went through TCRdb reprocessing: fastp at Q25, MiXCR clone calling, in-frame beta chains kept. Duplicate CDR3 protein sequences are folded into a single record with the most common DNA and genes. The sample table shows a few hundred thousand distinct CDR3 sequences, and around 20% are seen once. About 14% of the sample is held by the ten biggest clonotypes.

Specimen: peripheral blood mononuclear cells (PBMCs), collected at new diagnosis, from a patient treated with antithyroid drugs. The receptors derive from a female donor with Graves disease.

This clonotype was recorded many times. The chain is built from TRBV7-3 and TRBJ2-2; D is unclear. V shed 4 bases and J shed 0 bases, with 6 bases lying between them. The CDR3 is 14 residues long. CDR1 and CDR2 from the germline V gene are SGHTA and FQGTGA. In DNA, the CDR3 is TGTGCCAGCAGCTCCCGGTCGAACACCGGGGAGCTGTTTTTT. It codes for CASSSRSNTGELFF.

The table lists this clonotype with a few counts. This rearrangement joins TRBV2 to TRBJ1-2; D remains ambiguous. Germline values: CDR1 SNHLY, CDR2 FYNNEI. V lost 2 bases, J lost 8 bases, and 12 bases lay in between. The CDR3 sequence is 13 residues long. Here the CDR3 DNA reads TGTGCCAGCAGTGAACGGGAAAACCAGGGCTACACCTTC. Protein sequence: CASSERENQGYTF.

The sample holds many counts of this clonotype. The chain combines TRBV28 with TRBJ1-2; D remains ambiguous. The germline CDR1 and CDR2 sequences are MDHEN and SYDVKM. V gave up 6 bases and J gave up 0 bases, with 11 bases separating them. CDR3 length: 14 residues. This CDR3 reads CASRPWAANYGYTF. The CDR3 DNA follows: TGTGCCAGCAGGCCTTGGGCGGCTAACTATGGCTACACCTTC.

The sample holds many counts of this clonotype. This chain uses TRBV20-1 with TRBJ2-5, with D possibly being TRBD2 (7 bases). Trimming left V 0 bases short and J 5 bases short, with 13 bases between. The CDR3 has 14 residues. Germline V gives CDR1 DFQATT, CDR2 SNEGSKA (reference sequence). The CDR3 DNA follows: TGCAGTGCTAGAGAGGGGGGGCTACGGGAGACCCAGTACTTC. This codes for CSAREGGLRETQYF.

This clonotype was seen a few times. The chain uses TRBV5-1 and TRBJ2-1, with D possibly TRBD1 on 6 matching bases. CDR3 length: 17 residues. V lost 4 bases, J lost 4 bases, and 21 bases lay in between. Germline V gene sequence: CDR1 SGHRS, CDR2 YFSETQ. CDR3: CASSVGGRGRAYNEQFF. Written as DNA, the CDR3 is TGCGCCAGCAGCGTCGGAGGCAGGGGTCGTGCTTACAATGAGCAGTTCTTC.

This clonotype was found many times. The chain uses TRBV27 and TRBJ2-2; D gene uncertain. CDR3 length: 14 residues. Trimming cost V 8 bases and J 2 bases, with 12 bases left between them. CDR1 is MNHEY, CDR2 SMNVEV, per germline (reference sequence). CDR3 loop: CASGPWTNTGELFF. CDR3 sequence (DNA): TGTGCCAGCGGTCCTTGGACCAACACCGGGGAGCTGTTTTTT.

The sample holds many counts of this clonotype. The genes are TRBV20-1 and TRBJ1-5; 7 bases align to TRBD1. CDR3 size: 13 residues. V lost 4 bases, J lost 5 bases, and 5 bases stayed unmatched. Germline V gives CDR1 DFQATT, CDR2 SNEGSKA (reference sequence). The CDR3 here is CSATDRVDQPQHF. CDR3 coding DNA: TGCAGTGCTACCGACAGGGTAGATCAGCCCCAGCATTTT.

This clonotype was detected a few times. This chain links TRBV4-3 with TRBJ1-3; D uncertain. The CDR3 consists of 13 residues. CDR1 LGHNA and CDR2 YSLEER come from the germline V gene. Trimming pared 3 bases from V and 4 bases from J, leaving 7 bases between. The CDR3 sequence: CASSHIQGNTIYF. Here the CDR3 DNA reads TGCGCCAGCAGCCATATACAGGGAAACACCATATATTTT.

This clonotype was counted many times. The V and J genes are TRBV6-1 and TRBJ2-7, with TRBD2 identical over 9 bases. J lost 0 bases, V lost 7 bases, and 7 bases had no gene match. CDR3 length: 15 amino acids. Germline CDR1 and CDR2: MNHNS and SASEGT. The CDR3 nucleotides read TGTGCCAGCACCCTGGAGACTAGCGGCTCCTACGAGCAGTACTTC. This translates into CASTLETSGSYEQYF.

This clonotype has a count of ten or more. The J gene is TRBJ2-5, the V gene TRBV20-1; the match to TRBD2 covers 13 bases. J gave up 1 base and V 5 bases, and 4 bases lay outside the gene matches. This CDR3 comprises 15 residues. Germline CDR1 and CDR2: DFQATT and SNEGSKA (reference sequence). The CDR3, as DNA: TGCAGTGCTGCTCGGACTAGCGGGAGCCAAGAGACCCAGTACTTC. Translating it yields CSAARTSGSQETQYF.

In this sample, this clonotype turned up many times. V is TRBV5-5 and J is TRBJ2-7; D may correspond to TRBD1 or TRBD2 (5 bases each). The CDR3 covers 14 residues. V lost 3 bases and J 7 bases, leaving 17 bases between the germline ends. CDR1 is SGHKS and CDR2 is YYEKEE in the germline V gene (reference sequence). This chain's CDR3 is CASSSTMGPGEQYF. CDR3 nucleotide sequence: TGTGCCAGCAGCTCGACGATGGGGCCGGGGGAGCAGTACTTC.

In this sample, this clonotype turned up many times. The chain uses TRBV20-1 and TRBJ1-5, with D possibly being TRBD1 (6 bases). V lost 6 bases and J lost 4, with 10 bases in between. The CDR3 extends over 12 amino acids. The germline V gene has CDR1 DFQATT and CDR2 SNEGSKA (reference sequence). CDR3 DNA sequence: TGCAGTGCCGGACAGTGGAATCAGCCCCAGCATTTT. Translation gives CSAGQWNQPQHF.

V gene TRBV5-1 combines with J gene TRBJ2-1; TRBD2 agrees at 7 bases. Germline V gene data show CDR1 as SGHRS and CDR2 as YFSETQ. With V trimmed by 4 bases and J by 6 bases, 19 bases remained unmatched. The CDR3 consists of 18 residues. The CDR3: CASSQSLARGFKGNEQFF. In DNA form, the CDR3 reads TGCGCCAGCAGCCAATCACTAGCGAGAGGCTTTAAGGGCAATGAGCAGTTCTTC.

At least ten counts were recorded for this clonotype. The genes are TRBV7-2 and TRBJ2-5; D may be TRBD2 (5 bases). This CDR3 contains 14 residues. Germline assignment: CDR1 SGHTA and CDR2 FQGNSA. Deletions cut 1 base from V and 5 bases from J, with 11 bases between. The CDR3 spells CASSLVRGSETQYF. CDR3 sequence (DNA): TGTGCCAGCAGCTTAGTCCGGGGAAGTGAGACCCAGTACTTC.

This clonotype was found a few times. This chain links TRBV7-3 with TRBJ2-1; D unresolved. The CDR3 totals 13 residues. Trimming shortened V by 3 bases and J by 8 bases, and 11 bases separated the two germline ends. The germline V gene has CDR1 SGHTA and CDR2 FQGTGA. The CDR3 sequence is CASSFGPGDEQFF. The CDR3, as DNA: TGTGCCAGCAGCTTTGGGCCTGGCGATGAGCAGTTCTTC. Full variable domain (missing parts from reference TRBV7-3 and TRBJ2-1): GAGVSQTPSNKVTEKGKYVELRCDPISGHTALYWYRQSLGQGPEFLIYFQGTGAADDSGLPNDRFFAVRPEGSVSTLKIQRTERGDSAVYLCASSFGPGDEQFFGPGTRLTVL.

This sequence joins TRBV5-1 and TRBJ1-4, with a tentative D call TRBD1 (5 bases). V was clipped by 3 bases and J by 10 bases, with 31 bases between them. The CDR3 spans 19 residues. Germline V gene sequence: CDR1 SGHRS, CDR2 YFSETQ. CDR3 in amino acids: CASSSESGPRVGVVGKLFF. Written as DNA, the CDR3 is TGCGCCAGCAGCTCAGAATCAGGGCCCAGGGTTGGGGTCGTTGGAAAACTGTTTTTT.

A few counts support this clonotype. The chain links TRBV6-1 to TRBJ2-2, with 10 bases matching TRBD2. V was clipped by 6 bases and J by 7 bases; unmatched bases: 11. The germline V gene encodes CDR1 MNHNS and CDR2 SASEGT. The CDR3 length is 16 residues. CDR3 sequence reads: CASSLSGRALGGELFF. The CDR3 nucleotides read TGTGCCAGCAGCCTGAGCGGGAGGGCCTTGGGCGGGGAGCTGTTTTTT.

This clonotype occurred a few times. The CDR3 DNA sequence: TGCAGTGCTAGAGAGAAGAGCGGGAGTGTAGAGACCCAGTACTTC. This sequence encodes CSAREKSGSVETQYF. V gene TRBV20-1 combines with J gene TRBJ2-5, with 8 bases aligning to TRBD2. Trimming cost V 0 bases and J 4 bases; bases outside gene matches: 7. Germline V CDR1 and CDR2: DFQATT, SNEGSKA (reference sequence). The CDR3 has 15 amino acids.

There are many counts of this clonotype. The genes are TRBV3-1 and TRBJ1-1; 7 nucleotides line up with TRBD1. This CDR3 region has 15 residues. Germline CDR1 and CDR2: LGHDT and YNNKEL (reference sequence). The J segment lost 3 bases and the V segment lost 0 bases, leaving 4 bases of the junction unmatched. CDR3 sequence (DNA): TGTGCCAGCAGCCAAGACGCAGGGGGAGACACTGAAGCTTTCTTT. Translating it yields CASSQDAGGDTEAFF.

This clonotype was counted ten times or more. CDR3 in amino acids: CASSVGPGYGYTF. DNA for the CDR3: TGTGCCAGTAGTGTCGGACCTGGCTATGGCTACACCTTC. V is TRBV19 and J is TRBJ1-2; D is unresolved. V lost 5 bases, J lost 4 bases, and 11 bases lay in between. In germline, CDR1 is LNHDA, CDR2 SQIVND (reference sequence). The CDR3 is made up of 13 amino acids.

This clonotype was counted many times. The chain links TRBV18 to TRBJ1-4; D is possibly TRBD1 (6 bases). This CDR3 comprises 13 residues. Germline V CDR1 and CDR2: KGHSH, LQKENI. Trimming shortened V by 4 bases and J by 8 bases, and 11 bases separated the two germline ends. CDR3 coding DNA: TGTGCCAGCTCACAGGGACAAAGGGAAAAACTGTTTTTT. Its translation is CASSQGQREKLFF. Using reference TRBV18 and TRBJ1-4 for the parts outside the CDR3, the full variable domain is NAGVMQNPRHLVRRRGQEARLRCSPMKGHSHVYWYRQLPEEGLKFMVYLQKENIIDESGMPKERFSAEFPKEGPSILRIQQVVRGDSAAYFCASSQGQREKLFFGSGTQLSVL.

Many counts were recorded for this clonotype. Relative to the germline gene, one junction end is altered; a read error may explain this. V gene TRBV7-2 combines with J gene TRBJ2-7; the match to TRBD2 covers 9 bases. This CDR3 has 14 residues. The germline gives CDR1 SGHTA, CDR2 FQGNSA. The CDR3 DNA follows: TGTGCCGGCAGCTTCAGGCTAGCGGGATACGAGCAGTACTTC. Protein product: CAGSFRLAGYEQYF. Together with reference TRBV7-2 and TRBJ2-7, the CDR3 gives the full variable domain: GAGVSQSPSNKVTEKGKDVELRCDPISGHTALYWYRQSLGQGLEFLIYFQGNSAPDKSGLPSDRFSAERTGGSVSTLTIQRTQQEDSAVYLCAGSFRLAGYEQYFGPGTRLTVT.

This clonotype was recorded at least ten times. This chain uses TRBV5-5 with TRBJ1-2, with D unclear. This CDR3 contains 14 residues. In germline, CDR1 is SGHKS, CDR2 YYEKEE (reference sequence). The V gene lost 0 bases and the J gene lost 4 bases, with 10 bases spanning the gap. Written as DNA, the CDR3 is TGTGCCAGCAGCTTGGCCCTGGAGACCTATGGCTACACCTTC. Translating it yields CASSLALETYGYTF.

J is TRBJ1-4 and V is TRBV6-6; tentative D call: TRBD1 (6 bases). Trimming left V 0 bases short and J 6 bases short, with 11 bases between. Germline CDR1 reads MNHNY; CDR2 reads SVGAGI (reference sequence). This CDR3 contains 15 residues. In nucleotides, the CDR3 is TGTGCCAGCAGTTACTCGCGGACAGCTGATGAAAAACTGTTTTTT. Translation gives CASSYSRTADEKLFF.

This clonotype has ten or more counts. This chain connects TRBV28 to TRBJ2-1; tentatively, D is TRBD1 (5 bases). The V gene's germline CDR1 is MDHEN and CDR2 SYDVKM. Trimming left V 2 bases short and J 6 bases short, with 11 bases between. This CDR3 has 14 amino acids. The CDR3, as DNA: TGTGCCAGCAGTTTACCGCGACAGCCCAATGAGCAGTTCTTC. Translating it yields CASSLPRQPNEQFF.

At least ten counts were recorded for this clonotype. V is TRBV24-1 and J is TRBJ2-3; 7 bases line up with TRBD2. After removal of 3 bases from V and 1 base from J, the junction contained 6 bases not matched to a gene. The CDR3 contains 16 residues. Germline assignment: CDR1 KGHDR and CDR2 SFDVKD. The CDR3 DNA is TGTGCCACCAGTGATGGCGGGGGAAAGGGCACAGATACGCAGTATTTT. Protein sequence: CATSDGGGKGTDTQYF.

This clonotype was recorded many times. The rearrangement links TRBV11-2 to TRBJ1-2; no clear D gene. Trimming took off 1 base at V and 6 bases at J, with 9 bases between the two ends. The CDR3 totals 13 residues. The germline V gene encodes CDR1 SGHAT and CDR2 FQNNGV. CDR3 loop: CASSLGYPDGYTF. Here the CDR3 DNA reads TGTGCCAGCAGCTTAGGCTACCCCGATGGCTACACCTTC.

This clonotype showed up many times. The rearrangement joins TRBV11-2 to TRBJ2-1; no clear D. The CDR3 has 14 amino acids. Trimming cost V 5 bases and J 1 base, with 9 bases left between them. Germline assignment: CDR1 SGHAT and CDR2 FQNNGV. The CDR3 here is CASSQESSYNEQFF. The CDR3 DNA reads TGTGCCAGCAGCCAGGAAAGTTCCTACAATGAGCAGTTCTTC.

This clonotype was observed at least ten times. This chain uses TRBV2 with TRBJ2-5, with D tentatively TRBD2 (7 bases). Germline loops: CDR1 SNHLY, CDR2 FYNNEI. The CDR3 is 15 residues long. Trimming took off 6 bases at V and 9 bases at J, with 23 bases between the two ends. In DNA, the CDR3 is TGTGCCAGCAGGGGGGGGGGACAAGCGGTGTTGGCCCAGTACTTC. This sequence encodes CASRGGGQAVLAQYF.